A single sample is the source of the 23 T cell receptor beta chains below, sequenced in a study of T cells in Graves' hyperthyroidism and ophthalmopathy. RNA transcripts were the template for amplifying TCR beta CDR3 regions. An initial round of RT-PCR targeting the TCR CDR3 relied on the HTBI primer set. TCRdb processed the multiplex PCR reads anew with MiXCR; each CDR3 protein has one entry. Among a few hundred thousand distinct CDR3 sequences listed, roughly 14% were seen once. The source material was blood. Receptors were obtained from a woman aged 18-35 years with Graves' hyperthyroidism that later progressed to Graves' ophthalmopathy.

This clonotype was seen many times. The chain carries TRBV11-1 and TRBJ2-4, with D maybe TRBD1 (6 bases). The CDR3 spans 14 residues. The germline V gene encodes CDR1 SGHAT and CDR2 FQDESV (reference sequence). Between the trimmed V and J ends, which lost 1 base and 8 bases, there was a span of 12 bases. The CDR3 sequence is CASSLEAGTYIQYF. DNA for the CDR3: TGTGCCAGCAGCTTAGAGGCTGGGACATACATTCAGTACTTC.

This clonotype turned up a few times. This may come from a read error, since a much larger clone is one base off. This chain links TRBV20-1 with TRBJ2-7; D perhaps matches TRBD1 (5 bases). The V end lost 2 bases, the J end lost 1 base, and 18 bases lay between the germline ends. The CDR3 extends over 16 amino acids. CDR1 is DFQATT, CDR2 SNEGSKA, per germline (reference sequence). The CDR3 is CSARSSGSFASYEQYF. The CDR3 bases are TGCAGTGCTAGATCCTCAGGGTCCTTTGCTTCCTACGAGCAGTACTTC.

This clonotype has only a few counts. The CDR3 here is CASRQSGTGGNQPQHF. The CDR3 region has the DNA TGCGCCAGCAGACAATCCGGGACAGGGGGCAATCAGCCCCAGCATTTT. V and J are TRBV10-2 and TRBJ1-5, with 10 bases matching TRBD1. V lost 6 bases to trimming and J lost 2 bases; unmatched junction nucleotides: 7. CDR1 and CDR2 from the germline V gene are WSHSY and SAAADI. The CDR3 runs 16 residues.

The chain links TRBV20-1 to TRBJ2-7, with 8 bases lining up with TRBD2. Per the germline V gene, CDR1 is DFQATT and CDR2 is SNEGSKA (reference sequence). The length of the CDR3 is 15 residues. Trimming removed 2 bases from V and 6 bases from J; junction bases left unmatched: 12. Here the CDR3 reads CSARSGTRATSEQYF. As DNA, the CDR3 is TGCAGTGCTAGATCGGGGACTAGGGCAACTTCCGAGCAGTACTTC.

In its sample, this clonotype was seen many times. V is TRBV11-2 and J is TRBJ2-1, with D unclear. V lost 4 bases to trimming and J lost 5 bases, with 9 bases between them. The CDR3 consists of 13 residues. The germline V gene has CDR1 SGHAT and CDR2 FQNNGV. The CDR3 coding sequence is TGTGCCAGCAGCTCCCTCTTAGACAATGAGCAGTTCTTC. Its translation: CASSSLLDNEQFF.

The chain links TRBV7-9 to TRBJ2-7, with D possibly being TRBD2 (7 bases). With 1 base removed from V and 1 base from J, the gap between germline ends came to 14 bases. Germline assignment: CDR1 SEHNR and CDR2 FQNEAQ (reference sequence). This CDR3 has 16 residues. The CDR3 coding sequence is TGTGCCAGCAGCTTAGTGGTGGGGGGGGCATCCTACGAGCAGTACGTC. Residues: CASSLVVGGASYEQYV.

This clonotype came up a few times. This chain uses TRBV7-9 with TRBJ2-7; maybe TRBD2 (6 bases). CDR1 and CDR2 (germline): SEHNR, FQNEAQ (reference sequence). V dropped 1 base and J dropped 5 bases, with 12 bases sitting between them. This CDR3 is built from 14 residues. DNA of the CDR3: TGTGCCAGCAGCTTAGGACGGAGGGTCCACGAGCAGTACTTC. The encoded protein is CASSLGRRVHEQYF.

V is TRBV7-6 and J is TRBJ2-2; 7 bases fit TRBD1. J lost 8 bases, V lost 4 bases, and 7 bases had no gene match. The CDR3 contains 14 residues. The germline CDR1 and CDR2 sequences are SGHVS and FNYEAQ. CDR3 DNA sequence: TGTGCCAGCAGCTCTACGACAGGGTTGGGGGAGCTGTTTTTT. Protein sequence: CASSSTTGLGELFF. Complete variable domain (other parts from reference TRBV7-6 and TRBJ2-2): GAGVSQSPRYKVTKRGQDVALRCDPISGHVSLYWYRQALGQGPEFLTYFNYEAQQDKSGLPNDRFSAERPEGSISTLTIQRTEQRDSAMYRCASSSTTGLGELFFGEGSRLTVL.

Worth noting for this clonotype: This could be a read error, since a much larger clone is one nucleotide away. The chain combines TRBV27 with TRBJ2-1; possible D gene TRBD1, 5 bases. The DNA end lines up better with TRBJ2-7; the J call may be wrong. Germline V gives CDR1 MNHEY, CDR2 SMNVEV (reference sequence). The CDR3 is 11 residues long. CDR3: CASRWGNEQYF. CDR3 sequence (DNA): TGTGCCAGCAGATGGGGCAATGAGCAGTACTTC.

The chain is built from TRBV2 and TRBJ2-5, with 10 bases lining up with TRBD1. V was clipped by 6 bases and J by 7 bases; unmatched bases: 11. The CDR3 has 15 amino acids. From germline, CDR1 is SNHLY and CDR2 FYNNEI. The CDR3 DNA reads as TGTGCCAGCAGCGAGGCCGGGACAGGGGCCCGGACCCAGTACTTC. This gives the protein CASSEAGTGARTQYF.

The table lists this clonotype with a few counts. This sequence may be a read error, since a much larger clone differs from it by one base. The V and J genes are TRBV27 and TRBJ2-7; maybe TRBD1 (5 bases). CDR1 and CDR2 (germline): MNHEY, SMNVEV (reference sequence). Trimming shortened V by 3 bases and J by 2 bases, and 8 bases separated the two germline ends. The CDR3 runs to 13 residues. The CDR3 loop is CASSFAGTYEQYF. Written as DNA, the CDR3 is TGTGCCAGCAGTTTTGCAGGGACCTACGAGCAGTACTTC.

A note on this clonotype: The CDR3 ends on some other residue instead of the conserved phenylalanine or tryptophan, so this is likely a read error. V usage is TRBV7-6 and J usage is TRBJ1-3; TRBD1 aligns across 10 bases. Germline values: CDR1 SGHVS, CDR2 FNYEAQ. This CDR3 has 15 residues. The V segment lost 5 bases and the J segment 3 bases; nucleotides outside the gene matches: 4. The CDR3 loop is CASSAGTGVGNTIYL. The DNA of the CDR3 is TGTGCCAGCAGCGCCGGGACAGGGGTTGGAAACACCATATATCTT.

There are a few counts of this clonotype. The chain employs TRBV5-1 and TRBJ1-2; TRBD1 might be the D (6 bases). The germline CDR1 and CDR2 sequences are SGHRS and YFSETQ. The CDR3 sequence is 13 residues long. Trimming cost V 4 bases and J 8 bases, with 15 bases left between them. The CDR3: CASSHGGADGYTF. The CDR3 DNA sequence: TGCGCCAGCAGCCACGGGGGCGCTGACGGCTACACCTTC.

The table lists this clonotype with many counts. V and J are TRBV6-1 and TRBJ1-1, with 7 bases lining up with TRBD1. Germline CDR1 MNHNS, CDR2 SASEGT. The CDR3 runs to 13 residues. Trimming took 4 bases from V and 3 from J; bases not matched to a gene: 2. The CDR3 bases are TGTGCCAGCAGTGCCGACAGGGACACTGAAGCTTTCTTT. Encoded protein: CASSADRDTEAFF.

As regards this clonotype: With a much larger clone just one base away, this may be a read error. This chain links TRBV27 with TRBJ2-2; D possibly corresponds to TRBD2 (5 bases). This CDR3 has 13 amino acids. Per the germline V gene, CDR1 is MNHEY and CDR2 is SMNVEV (reference sequence). The CDR3 sequence: CASSFKNTGELLF. CDR3 in DNA: TGTGCCAGCAGTTTTAAGAACACCGGGGAGCTGCTTTTT.

This clonotype was detected ten times or more. The chain recombines TRBV12-3 or TRBV12-4 with TRBJ2-7; 10 positions match TRBD2. V lost 6 bases and J lost 0; bases outside the gene matches: 14. This CDR3 comprises 18 residues. In DNA, the CDR3 is TGTGCCAGCAGCTCATCGGGGGCTAGCGGGAGTAACTCCTACGAGCAGTACTTC. This translates into CASSSSGASGSNSYEQYF.

About this clonotype itself: Given a much more abundant clone one base away, this may be a read error. The chain joins TRBV20-1 to TRBJ2-7, with D possibly being TRBD2 (5 bases). The CDR3 length is 14 residues. CDR1 DFQATT and CDR2 SNEGSKA come from the germline V gene (reference sequence). V shed 3 bases and J shed 7 bases, with 19 bases lying between them. CDR3 DNA: TGCAGTGCTAGCAGACTACTAGTATCGAATGAGCAGTACTTC. Amino acid sequence: CSASRLLVSNEQYF.

At least ten counts were recorded for this clonotype. The chain joins TRBV20-1 to TRBJ2-1, with 8 bases fitting TRBD2. The CDR3 consists of 15 residues. V shed 3 bases and J 6 bases; nucleotides not matched to a gene: 10. Germline CDR1 reads DFQATT; CDR2 reads SNEGSKA (reference sequence). The CDR3 sequence: CSASRGGQTRNEQFF. In DNA form, the CDR3 reads TGCAGTGCTAGCCGGGGGGGGCAGACCCGCAATGAGCAGTTCTTC.

This clonotype showed up just a few times. A much larger clone is a single base away; this may be a read error. This rearrangement joins TRBV7-9 to TRBJ2-3, with D hard to call. V lost 5 bases, J lost 6 bases, and 6 bases lay in between. The CDR3 is made up of 11 amino acids. CDR1 is SEHNR, CDR2 FQNEAQ, per germline (reference sequence). CDR3: CASSPMDTQYF. Written as DNA, the CDR3 is TGTGCCAGCAGCCCCATGGATACGCAGTATTTT.

In this sample, this clonotype turned up many times. V and J are TRBV13 and TRBJ1-1; D remains ambiguous. CDR1 and CDR2 from the germline V gene are PRHDT and FYEKMQ (reference sequence). CDR3 length: 14 amino acids. The V end lost 6 bases, the J end lost 4 bases, and 15 bases lay between the germline ends. In DNA, the CDR3 is TGTGCCAGCAGGGTGGTGGGAGGAGGCACTGAAGCTTTCTTT. Protein product: CASRVVGGGTEAFF.

This chain links TRBV6-1 with TRBJ2-7; D perhaps matches TRBD2 (5 bases). V was pared by 3 bases and J by 0 bases, with 18 bases between. This CDR3 is 17 amino acids long. Per the germline V gene, CDR1 is MNHNS and CDR2 is SASEGT. In DNA, the CDR3 is TGTGCCAGCAGTGAGTTCGGTCTGCGGGTCCTCTCCTACGAGCAGTACTTC. It is translated as CASSEFGLRVLSYEQYF.

This clonotype was recorded at least ten times. The chain uses TRBV28 and TRBJ2-1; 7 bases fit TRBD2. The trim removed 2 bases at V and 8 bases at J, leaving 6 bases unmatched. In germline, CDR1 is MDHEN, CDR2 SYDVKM. The CDR3 is 14 residues long. The CDR3 sequence is CASSLGAGLDEQFF. CDR3 in DNA: TGTGCCAGCAGTTTAGGAGCGGGACTCGATGAGCAGTTCTTC.

Regarding this clonotype: This may be a read error: a much more frequent sequence differs by one nucleotide. The V and J genes are TRBV28 and TRBJ2-1, with a tentative D call TRBD1 (5 bases). The length of the CDR3 is 14 residues. With 4 bases removed from V and 8 bases from J, the gap between germline ends came to 15 bases. Germline-derived CDR1 and CDR2 are MDHEN and SYDVKM. The CDR3 bases are TGTGCCAGCAGTTCGAAGGGGCTCCAGTATGAGCAGTTCTTC. Translated: CASSSKGLQYEQFF.